This TCR beta chain is from a study of PD-1 blockade in classical Hodgkin lymphoma. General observations from the study: Whoever responded completely had baseline diversity much like that seen in newly diagnosed patients.

TCRdb keeps only in-frame clones here, not all; method: immunoSEQ multiplex PCR. The table has tens of thousands of clones, 80% to 90% seen once. In germline, CDR1 is LGHNA, CDR2 YNFKEQ. The CDR3 is 19 amino acids. Trimming cost V 3 bases and J 3 bases, with 25 bases left between them. Relapse was seen in all patients after autologous stem cell transplantation, and brentuximab vedotin exposure was variable. Turning to this clone: Its matching antigen is unknown.

This sequence was found in a human donor with classical Hodgkin lymphoma. This sequence joins TRBV4-2 and TRBJ2-3; no clear D gene. Sequenced here: peripheral blood mononuclear cells (PBMCs), sampled before the second cycle of nivolumab. In nucleotides, the CDR3 is TGTGCCAGCAGCCACAGTATGACAAACAGCCCTTACGGGACAGATACGCAGTATTTT. Translated, it gives CASSHSMTNSPYGTDTQYF.